The 7 T cell receptor beta chains presented below share a single source sample, sequenced in a study of blood T cells in healthy people across ages. A second roughly 6 to 11 cycle PCR used barcoded and J-beta primers. TCRdb re-derived calls from the 5' RACE reads in MiXCR, one entry per CDR3 protein. The sample includes 1.8 million or so distinct CDR3 sequences, around 42% of them seen just once. What was sequenced was blood. The receptors were gathered from a human donor in good health.

This clonotype occurred once. The V and J genes are TRBV5-1 and TRBJ2-3; 15 nucleotides line up with TRBD2. CDR1 is SGHRS and CDR2 is YFSETQ in the germline V gene. V was pared by 4 bases and J by 0 bases, with 9 bases of the junction left unmatched. The CDR3 is 19 amino acids. The DNA of the CDR3 is TGCGCCAGCAGCCCCGGACTAGCGGGGGGGCTGGGGAGCACAGATACGCAGTATTTT. Encoded protein: CASSPGLAGGLGSTDTQYF.

The chain uses TRBV7-2 and TRBJ1-5, with TRBD1 matching 7 bases. The CDR3 is 16 residues long. V lost 1 base to trimming and J lost 7 bases; unmatched junction nucleotides: 10. Germline V lookup: CDR1 SGHTA, CDR2 FQGNSA. This CDR3 reads CASSLVGPTGRQPQHF. CDR3 bases: TGTGCCAGCAGCTTAGTGGGTCCGACAGGGAGGCAGCCCCAGCATTTT.

As regards this clonotype: A read error may account for a junction end that differs from germline. V gene TRBV12-3 or TRBV12-4 combines with J gene TRBJ1-2; D unclear. The CDR3 sequence is 14 residues long. The CDR3 DNA sequence: TGTGCCGGCAGTGCGGTCCCTTTTAGCGGAGGCTACACCTTC. Its translation is CAGSAVPFSGGYTF.

The chain joins TRBV5-5 to TRBJ2-7; 10 bases line up with TRBD2. Gene TRBJ2-5 matches the end of the DNA better, so the J call may be wrong. The CDR3 is 14 residues long. Germline V lookup: CDR1 SGHKS, CDR2 YYEKEE (reference sequence). CDR3 nucleotides: TGTGCCAGCAGACTGAGCGGGGGGGTGGAGACCCAGTACTTC. Translated, it gives CASRLSGGVETQYF.

The chain links TRBV20-1 to TRBJ2-1; D not resolved. CDR1 and CDR2 from the germline V gene are DFQATT and SNEGSKA (reference sequence). Trimming took off 6 bases at V and 6 bases at J, with 15 bases between the two ends. This CDR3 has 13 amino acids. CDR3 bases: TGCAGTGCATCGGGTGTCCCCCTCAATGAGCAGTTCTTC. Translating gives CSASGVPLNEQFF.

This chain links TRBV6-2 or TRBV6-3 with TRBJ2-1, with D tentatively TRBD1 (5 bases). Germline assignment: CDR1 MNHEY and CDR2 SVGEGT. Trimming took off 5 bases at V and 6 bases at J, with 17 bases between the two ends. This CDR3 has 15 amino acids. The DNA of the CDR3 is TGTGCCAGCAGTCTTGGGGCCTTGTCGGGCAATGAGCAGTTCTTC. Its protein product is CASSLGALSGNEQFF.

This chain uses TRBV5-6 with TRBJ2-6; possibly TRBD1 for D (5 bases). V dropped 3 bases and J dropped 4 bases, with 8 bases sitting between them. Germline V gives CDR1 SGHDT, CDR2 YYEEEE. The CDR3 loop spans 14 amino acids. The CDR3, as DNA: TGTGCCAGCAGCTCAGGGCCCGGGGCCAACGTCCTGACTTTC. Protein sequence: CASSSGPGANVLTF.